The rows below give T cell receptor beta chains drawn from one sample of a study of identical twins' blood T cells. Via MiXCR, TCRdb re-called the 5' RACE reads, giving one row per CDR3 protein. The table lists 350,000 to 400,000 distinct CDR3 sequences, 25% to 35% of them singletons. Specimen: PBMCs. The origin of the receptors is a woman aged 18 to 55 in good health. Both conserved end residues are part of each CDR3. D genes are given only for firm matches. Some rows mark clone size as missing; the rest say once, few, many or name a class of expanded clone.

TRBJ2-5	TRBV6-5	few	NA	CASSYSWQGETQYF	TGTGCCAGCAGTTACTCGTGGCAGGGAGAGACCCAGTACTTC
TRBJ2-7	TRBV14	many	NA	CASSQDYEQYF	TGTGCCAGCAGCCAAGACTACGAGCAGTACTTC
TRBJ1-6	TRBV5-6	NA	NA	CASSLDRRPYNSPLHF	TGTGCCAGCAGCTTGGACAGGAGGCCCTATAATTCACCCCTCCACTTT
TRBJ1-3	TRBV18	NA	NA	CASSPPGTSGNTIYF	TGTGCCAGCTCACCCCCGGGGACCTCTGGAAACACCATATATTTT
TRBJ2-1	TRBV6-1	few	NA	CASSAQGFTVYEQFF	TGTGCCAGCAGTGCCCAGGGTTTCACGGTGTATGAGCAGTTCTTC
TRBJ2-2	TRBV29-1	NA	NA	CSVDWVGVNTGELFF	TGCAGCGTTGATTGGGTGGGGGTGAACACCGGGGAGCTGTTTTTT
TRBJ2-7	TRBV29-1	NA	TRBD1	CSVGLGGYGQYF	TGCAGTGTTGGATTAGGGGGCTACGGGCAGTACTTC
TRBJ2-3	TRBV5-1	few	TRBD2	CASSLDGRAADTQYF	TGCGCCAGCAGCTTGGATGGGAGGGCCGCAGATACGCAGTATTTT
TRBJ1-5	TRBV20-1	few	TRBD1	CSAREMGQYQPQHF	TGCAGTGCTAGAGAGATGGGACAGTATCAGCCCCAGCATTTT
TRBJ2-3	TRBV20-1	few	NA	CSARDTRTVTTDTQYF	TGCAGTGCTAGAGATACCCGGACAGTAACAACAGATACGCAGTATTTT
TRBJ2-2	TRBV10-2	NA	NA	CASSHKDRVGELFF	TGCGCCAGCAGTCACAAAGACAGAGTCGGGGAGCTGTTTTTT
TRBJ1-1	TRBV20-1	NA	TRBD1	CSARRDSQGSTEAFF	TGCAGTGCCCGGCGGGACAGCCAAGGGAGCACTGAAGCTTTCTTT
TRBJ1-2	TRBV18	NA	NA	CASSSPRNYGYTF	TGTGCCAGCTCGTCCCCACGTAACTATGGCTACACCTTC
TRBJ2-1	TRBV12-5	few	NA	CASGQSGRDRTYNEQFF	TGTGCTAGTGGCCAAAGCGGCCGGGACCGAACGTACAATGAGCAGTTCTTC
TRBJ1-1	TRBV11-2	few	TRBD1	CASSWAGTGGTEAFF	TGTGCCAGCAGCTGGGCCGGGACAGGGGGGACTGAAGCTTTCTTT
TRBJ1-4	TRBV4-2	few	NA	CASSRPGFEEKLFF	TGTGCCAGCAGCCGACCGGGTTTTGAGGAAAAACTGTTTTTT
TRBJ1-2	TRBV20-1	NA	TRBD1	CSARARQGARGYTF	TGCAGTGCTAGAGCACGACAGGGGGCGAGAGGCTACACCTTC
TRBJ2-1	TRBV29-1	NA	NA	CSGNNYEQFF	TGCAGCGGAAACAACTATGAGCAGTTCTTC
TRBJ2-2	TRBV6-1	NA	NA	CASSGLDTGELFF	TGTGCCAGCAGTGGACTTGACACCGGGGAGCTGTTTTTT
TRBJ2-5	TRBV6-2/TRBV6-3	NA	TRBD2	CASSFEAGRQETQCF	TGTGCCAGCAGTTTTGAAGCGGGACGCCAAGAGACCCAGTGCTTC
TRBJ1-1	TRBV20-1	many	NA	CSAPTGQTNTEAFF	TGCAGTGCCCCGACCGGACAGACGAACACTGAAGCTTTCTTT
TRBJ2-7	TRBV5-1	NA	NA	CASSADRTYEQYF	TGCGCCAGCAGCGCCGACAGGACCTACGAGCAGTACTTC
TRBJ2-3	TRBV20-1	NA	NA	CSARDRGLAYTQYF	TGCAGTGCTAGAGATAGGGGCTTGGCGTATACGCAGTATTTT
TRBJ1-6	TRBV20-1	NA	TRBD1	CSAPGQPNSPLHF	TGCAGTGCTCCGGGACAGCCTAATTCACCCCTCCACTTT
TRBJ1-1	TRBV20-1	NA	NA	CSARTGRHTEAFF	TGCAGTGCTAGGACAGGTCGGCACACTGAAGCTTTCTTT
TRBJ1-2	TRBV20-1	once	NA	CSARMTGLYGYTF	TGCAGTGCTAGAATGACAGGTCTCTATGGCTACACCTTC
TRBJ1-5	TRBV6-6	many	NA	CASSPGTSYSNQPQHF	TGTGCCAGCAGCCCCGGGACAAGTTATAGCAATCAGCCCCAGCATTTT
TRBJ1-3	TRBV18	NA	NA	CASSPNEDTIYF	TGTGCCAGCTCACCGAACGAGGACACCATATATTTT
TRBJ1-5	TRBV19	NA	NA	CASSIDVAQPQHF	TGTGCCAGTAGTATTGACGTAGCTCAGCCCCAGCATTTT
TRBJ1-2	TRBV5-1	NA	NA	CASSLKPAMGDGYTF	TGCGCCAGCAGCTTGAAACCGGCTATGGGTGATGGCTACACCTTC
TRBJ1-1	TRBV7-2	NA	NA	CASSLAPQGAEAFF	TGTGCCAGCAGCTTAGCCCCCCAAGGAGCTGAAGCTTTCTTT